A single sample gave rise to the 27 T cell receptor beta chains below, sequenced in a study of OX40 agonist ivuxolimab in advanced cancers. Libraries were prepared by immunoSEQ multiplex PCR; TCRdb keeps only in-frame clonotypes and omits some of them. In the table there are more than 60,000 clones, around 85% of which are singletons. The material was CD4+ or CD8+ T cells sorted from blood, obtained in a trial of the OX40 agonist ivuxolimab. The receptor source for this set is an adult with an advanced solid tumor such as melanoma, head and neck, liver or kidney cancer.

The rearrangement joins TRBV2 to TRBJ2-1; 9 nucleotides align to TRBD1. This CDR3 region has 13 residues. The ends lost 7 bases at V and 9 bases at J; junction bases unmatched: 7. Per germline, CDR1 SNHLY and CDR2 FYNNEI. For the CDR3, the DNA is TGTGCCAGCACCTCCGGGACAGGGAGTGAGCAGTTCTTC. Translation gives CASTSGTGSEQFF.

In the case of this clone: A junction end diverges from the germline sequence, so it may reflect a read error. The genes are TRBV6-1 and TRBJ1-1, with D possibly being TRBD1 (6 bases). This CDR3 has 14 amino acids. Looked up from germline, CDR1 is MNHNS and CDR2 is SASEGT. The CDR3 protein is CASTERGADTEAFF. In DNA form, the CDR3 reads TGTGCCAGCACTGAACGGGGGGCGGACACTGAAGCTTTCTTT.

This clone was found a few times. The V call is TRBV11-2, the J call TRBJ2-1, with 8 bases aligning to TRBD2. CDR1 and CDR2 from the germline V gene are SGHAT and FQNNGV. The trim removed 5 bases at V and 0 bases at J, leaving 9 bases unmatched. This CDR3 is built from 17 residues. The CDR3 spells CASSLLPGTSSYNEQFF. CDR3 nucleotides: TGTGCCAGCAGCCTATTACCCGGGACTAGCTCCTACAATGAGCAGTTCTTC.

The chain couples TRBV30 to TRBJ2-1; a possible D gene is TRBD1 (5 bases). The V end lost 0 bases, the J end lost 0 bases, and 9 bases lay between the germline ends. The CDR3 has 15 amino acids. CDR1 is GTSNPN, CDR2 SVGIG, per germline (reference sequence). In DNA form, the CDR3 reads TGTGCCTGGAGTGTAGGGGCTACCTCCTACAATGAGCAGTTCTTC. This codes for CAWSVGATSYNEQFF.

The chain recombines TRBV13 with TRBJ2-7; 9 positions agree with TRBD1. This CDR3 spans 15 amino acids. The J segment lost 2 bases and the V segment lost 7 bases, leaving 9 bases of the junction unmatched. In germline, CDR1 is PRHDT, CDR2 FYEKMQ (reference sequence). CDR3 residues: CASTQRGTGTYEQYF. CDR3 bases: TGTGCCAGCACTCAAAGGGGGACAGGGACCTACGAGCAGTACTTC.

The V gene is TRBV5-1, the J gene TRBJ2-1; 10 bases match TRBD2. V was pared by 2 bases and J by 9 bases, with 8 bases of the junction left unmatched. In germline, CDR1 is SGHRS, CDR2 YFSETQ. This CDR3 contains 15 residues. The CDR3 loop is CASSFTSGDLGEQFF. CDR3 bases: TGCGCCAGCAGCTTTACTAGCGGGGACTTGGGTGAGCAGTTCTTC.

This chain connects TRBV4-1 to TRBJ2-7, with 10 nucleotides matching TRBD1. Losses at the gene ends were 1 base for V and 5 bases for J; bases not matched to a gene: 8. Germline lookup yields CDR1 MGHRA and CDR2 YSYEKL. The CDR3 is 16 residues long. This CDR3 reads CASSQGRQGASDEQYF. Here the CDR3 DNA reads TGCGCCAGCAGCCAAGGGAGACAGGGGGCCTCGGACGAGCAGTACTTC.

The chain couples TRBV10-3 to TRBJ1-2; 9 positions match TRBD1. The V gene's germline CDR1 is ENHRY and CDR2 SYGVKD. Trimming cost V 3 bases and J 4 bases; bases outside gene matches: 3. CDR3 size: 14 residues. The CDR3 bases are TGTGCCATCAGTGACGCGGGACAGGGCTATGGCTACACCTTC. This translates into CAISDAGQGYGYTF.

This chain uses TRBV28 with TRBJ1-4, with D possibly being TRBD1 (5 bases). V dropped 1 base and J dropped 4 bases, with 7 bases sitting between them. This CDR3 comprises 14 residues. Germline CDR1 is MDHEN and CDR2 is SYDVKM. DNA of the CDR3: TGTGCCAGCAGTTTATCGGGGGATAATGAAAAACTGTTTTTT. Amino acids: CASSLSGDNEKLFF.

V is TRBV5-1 and J is TRBJ2-7; 9 nucleotides line up with TRBD1. Germline V gene data show CDR1 as SGHRS and CDR2 as YFSETQ. J gave up 3 bases and V 5 bases, and 9 bases lay outside the gene matches. The CDR3 consists of 15 residues. The CDR3: CASSNGQGSNYEQYF. The CDR3 nucleotides are TGCGCCAGCAGTAATGGACAGGGGTCCAACTACGAGCAGTACTTC.

This chain connects TRBV2 to TRBJ2-1, with D possibly TRBD2 on 6 matching bases. Germline assignment: CDR1 SNHLY and CDR2 FYNNEI. V was shortened by 8 bases and J by 9 bases, with 20 bases between the two germline ends. The CDR3 spans 14 residues. The DNA for the CDR3 is TGTGCCAGCCTGGGTCTAGCGCGGAGCAGTGAGCAGTTCTTC. Amino acid sequence: CASLGLARSSEQFF.

This chain uses TRBV7-9 with TRBJ2-1; D not resolved. Looked up from germline, CDR1 is SEHNR and CDR2 is FQNEAQ (reference sequence). The CDR3 has 15 residues. The germline V and J ends were trimmed by 1 base and 0 bases, with 7 bases remaining between them. CDR3 sequence (DNA): TGTGCCAGCAGCTTAGTCTCGAGCTCCTACAATGAGCAGTTCTTC. It encodes CASSLVSSSYNEQFF.

This clone was seen once. This rearrangement joins TRBV5-1 to TRBJ1-2; tentative D call: TRBD1 (5 bases). Germline-derived CDR1 and CDR2 are SGHRS and YFSETQ. Trimming took off 4 bases at V and 1 base at J, with 8 bases between the two ends. The length of the CDR3 is 13 residues. In DNA form, the CDR3 reads TGCGCCAGCAGCGGGACCAGTAACTATGGCTACACCTTC. Protein: CASSGTSNYGYTF. The whole variable domain, filled in from reference TRBV5-1 and TRBJ1-2, reads KAGVTQTPRYLIKTRGQQVTLSCSPISGHRSVSWYQQTPGQGLQFLFEYFSETQRNKGNFPGRFSGRQFSNSRSEMNVSTLELGDSALYLCASSGTSNYGYTFGSGTRLTVV.

CDR3 region: CASRDRGSHYEQYF. CDR3 sequence (DNA): TGTGCCAGTAGGGACAGGGGGTCTCACTACGAGCAGTACTTC. The chain carries TRBV19 and TRBJ2-7; 10 bases map to TRBD1. The CDR3 is 14 amino acids. V was pared by 6 bases and J by 3 bases, with 5 bases of the junction left unmatched. Germline V gives CDR1 LNHDA, CDR2 SQIVND (reference sequence).

This chain uses TRBV28 with TRBJ2-5; no firm D call. The germline CDR1 and CDR2 sequences are MDHEN and SYDVKM. The CDR3 sequence is 13 residues long. Trimming removed 10 bases at V and 2 bases at J, with 14 bases between. The CDR3 is CATLRRNQETQYF. The DNA of the CDR3 is TGTGCCACCCTCCGGAGAAATCAAGAGACCCAGTACTTC.

This chain uses TRBV10-3 with TRBJ1-6; D remains ambiguous. V lost 1 base to trimming and J lost 0 bases, with 7 bases between them. Germline assignment: CDR1 ENHRY and CDR2 SYGVKD. The CDR3 is 16 amino acids. CDR3 residues: CAISEFAPSYNSPLHF. The CDR3 DNA is TGTGCCATCAGTGAGTTTGCCCCCTCCTATAATTCACCCCTCCACTTT.

The gene calls are TRBV29-1 and TRBJ1-1, with D maybe TRBD1 (6 bases). The CDR3 spans 12 residues. Trimming cost V 6 bases and J 1 base, with 9 bases left between them. From germline, CDR1 is SQVTM and CDR2 ANQGSEA. The CDR3 region has the DNA TGCAGCGTCGAGACAGGGAACACTGAAGCTTTCTTT. This sequence encodes CSVETGNTEAFF.

This rearrangement joins TRBV2 to TRBJ2-7; tentative D call: TRBD1 (8 bases). With 4 bases removed from V and 3 bases from J, the gap between germline ends came to 19 bases. The germline CDR1 and CDR2 sequences are SNHLY and FYNNEI. This CDR3 has 16 residues. The CDR3 DNA follows: TGTGCCAGCAGTGCGGGGGGACAGGCGGCGTTCTACGAGCAGTACTTC. Protein: CASSAGGQAAFYEQYF. The variable domain in full, with the rest retrieved from reference TRBV2 and TRBJ2-7, is EPEVTQTPSHQVTQMGQEVILRCVPISNHLYFYWYRQILGQKVEFLVSFYNNEISEKSEIFDDQFSVERPDGSNFTLKIRSTKLEDSAMYFCASSAGGQAAFYEQYFGPGTRLTVT.

The chain has TRBV29-1 and TRBJ2-3; unclear D gene. CDR1 and CDR2 from the germline V gene are SQVTM and ANQGSEA. The V gene lost 0 bases and the J gene lost 4 bases, with 11 bases spanning the gap. This CDR3 has 14 amino acids. DNA for the CDR3: TGCAGCGTTGAAGAGTCAGGAGTCCCAGATACGCAGTATTTT. This gives the protein CSVEESGVPDTQYF.

The chain uses TRBV2 and TRBJ2-1, with 12 bases lining up with TRBD2. V was pared by 6 bases and J by 7 bases, with 10 bases of the junction left unmatched. The CDR3 sequence is 16 residues long. Germline CDR1 reads SNHLY; CDR2 reads FYNNEI. In DNA, the CDR3 is TGTGCCAGCAGGAACCTCGGACTAGCGGGAACTAATGAGCAGTTCTTC. This encodes CASRNLGLAGTNEQFF.

This chain links TRBV11-2 with TRBJ2-7; 8 bases map to TRBD1. The ends lost 5 bases at V and 6 bases at J; junction bases unmatched: 3. CDR1 is SGHAT, CDR2 FQNNGV, per germline. The CDR3 sequence is 12 residues long. The DNA of the CDR3 is TGTGCCAGCAGCCATCAGGGGGCCGAGCAGTACTTC. Translating gives CASSHQGAEQYF.

The CDR3 bases are TGCGCCAGCAGCTCGCTGGACGGGGAAGAGACCCAGTACTTC. This encodes CASSSLDGEETQYF. The chain joins TRBV5-1 to TRBJ2-5, with D possibly being TRBD2 (5 bases). CDR3 size: 14 residues. Germline V gene data show CDR1 as SGHRS and CDR2 as YFSETQ. Trimming removed 3 bases at V and 3 bases at J, with 12 bases between.

The chain joins TRBV7-8 to TRBJ2-1; TRBD2 agrees at 8 bases. CDR1 SGHVS and CDR2 FQNEAQ come from the germline V gene. CDR3 length: 15 residues. After removal of 5 bases from V and 3 bases from J, the junction contained 6 bases not matched to a gene. The CDR3 spells CASSTGTRVYNEQFF. CDR3 DNA: TGTGCCAGCAGCACCGGGACTAGGGTCTACAATGAGCAGTTCTTC.

The genes are TRBV6-1 and TRBJ2-7, with a weak D call TRBD2 (6 bases). V was pared by 4 bases and J by 0 bases, with 10 bases between. In germline, CDR1 is MNHNS, CDR2 SASEGT. The CDR3 loop spans 14 amino acids. The CDR3, as DNA: TGTGCCAGCAGTGCCCGGGACTTCTCCTACGAGCAGTACTTC. Translated: CASSARDFSYEQYF.

This chain links TRBV9 with TRBJ1-2; D gene uncertain. The CDR3 has 13 residues. CDR1 and CDR2 (germline): SGDLS, YYNGEE. V lost 4 bases, J lost 8 bases, and 15 bases lay in between. The CDR3 sequence is CASSPHEREGYTF. The CDR3 DNA sequence: TGTGCCAGCAGCCCCCACGAAAGGGAAGGCTACACCTTC.

The chain combines TRBV11-2 with TRBJ2-5, with D possibly being TRBD2 (5 bases). V lost 0 bases and J 4 bases, leaving 12 bases between the germline ends. The CDR3 spans 15 residues. Looked up from germline, CDR1 is SGHAT and CDR2 is FQNNGV. CDR3 protein: CASSLDGGETETQYF. The DNA of the CDR3 is TGTGCCAGCAGCTTAGATGGAGGAGAGACAGAGACCCAGTACTTC.

The chain couples TRBV27 to TRBJ2-7; 7 bases are shared with TRBD2. V shed 0 bases and J 1 base; nucleotides not matched to a gene: 3. The CDR3 runs 15 residues. Germline CDR1 reads MNHEY; CDR2 reads SMNVEV (reference sequence). Written as DNA, the CDR3 is TGTGCCAGCAGTTTATCCGCTAGCGGATCCTACGAGCAGTACTTC. It codes for CASSLSASGSYEQYF.